This entry lists 8 T cell receptor beta chains sequenced from one sample in a study of T-cell memory formation after mild COVID-19. TCRdb reanalysed the 5' RACE reads using MiXCR and keeps one entry per CDR3 protein. There are 550,000 to 650,000 distinct CDR3 sequences in the sample; approximately 15% occur only once, and about 7.5% lies in the top ten. The sample taken for sequencing was PBMCs or a T cell subset sorted from them (not recorded which). The receptors were gathered from an adult woman who had mild COVID-19 (a few samples of this study predate the infection). Cell type and time point are not known.

This clonotype occurred many times. V usage is TRBV12-3 or TRBV12-4 and J usage is TRBJ2-3, with D unclear. There are 14 residues in the CDR3. V was pared by 2 bases and J by 4 bases, with 10 bases between. CDR3 DNA sequence: TGTGCCAGCAGTTTACTGAGAGACGCAGATACGCAGTATTTT. Residues: CASSLLRDADTQYF.

The chain employs TRBV11-2 and TRBJ2-7; 8 nucleotides line up with TRBD2. The germline V gene has CDR1 SGHAT and CDR2 FQNNGV. The V gene end was trimmed by 5 bases and the J gene end by 5 bases; junction bases not matched to a gene: 8. This CDR3 spans 14 amino acids. The CDR3 DNA is TGTGCCAGCAGCAAGGGACTAGAGGTTCACGAGCAGTACTTC. Its translation: CASSKGLEVHEQYF.

This clonotype was counted a few times. This chain joins TRBV18 and TRBJ2-1; 10 positions match TRBD2. Germline V lookup: CDR1 KGHSH, CDR2 LQKENI. This CDR3 has 17 residues. V gave up 6 bases and J gave up 2 bases; unmatched junction bases: 10. The CDR3 loop is CASSRGSGRLAYNEQFF. The CDR3 nucleotides read TGTGCCAGCTCCCGAGGTAGCGGGAGGTTAGCCTACAATGAGCAGTTCTTC.

This clonotype has at least ten counts. The V and J genes are TRBV12-3 or TRBV12-4 and TRBJ1-6; perhaps TRBD1 as D (6 bases). With 4 bases removed from V and 7 bases from J, the gap between germline ends came to 14 bases. There are 15 residues in the CDR3. The CDR3 sequence is CASSSQGRENSPLHF. The CDR3 DNA sequence: TGTGCCAGCAGTTCTCAGGGGAGGGAAAATTCACCCCTCCACTTT.

The rearrangement joins TRBV30 to TRBJ2-1; 11 bases are a match to TRBD2. Germline values: CDR1 GTSNPN, CDR2 SVGIG (reference sequence). CDR3 length: 16 residues. The trim removed 2 bases at V and 3 bases at J, leaving 6 bases unmatched. CDR3 DNA sequence: TGTGCCTGGAGTTACCTGGGACTAGCGGTCTACAATGAGCAGTTCTTC. This sequence encodes CAWSYLGLAVYNEQFF. The whole variable domain, filled in from reference TRBV30 and TRBJ2-1, reads SQTIHQWPATLVQPVGSPLSLECTVEGTSNPNLYWYRQAAGRGLQLLFYSVGIGQISSEVPQNLSASRPQDRQFILSSKKLLLSDSGFYLCAWSYLGLAVYNEQFFGPGTRLTVL.

This clonotype was observed a few times. This rearrangement joins TRBV11-1 to TRBJ1-1; D call uncertain. V dropped 4 bases and J dropped 1 base, with 10 bases sitting between them. The CDR3 totals 14 residues. The germline gives CDR1 SGHAT, CDR2 FQDESV (reference sequence). CDR3 sequence reads: CASSSQYPNTEAFF. CDR3 bases: TGTGCCAGCAGCTCTCAATATCCGAACACTGAAGCTTTCTTT. The whole variable domain, remainder taken from reference TRBV11-1 and TRBJ1-1, is EAEVAQSPRYKITEKSQAVAFWCDPISGHATLYWYRQILGQGPELLVQFQDESVVDDSQLPKDRFSAERLKGVDSTLKIQPAELGDSAMYLCASSSQYPNTEAFFGQGTRLTVV.

The V gene is TRBV12-3 or TRBV12-4, the J gene TRBJ2-7; no firm D call. This CDR3 is built from 14 residues. Trimming cost V 2 bases and J 0 bases, with 8 bases left between them. The CDR3 spells CASSLNPDSYEQYF. The CDR3 DNA reads as TGTGCCAGCAGTTTAAATCCGGACTCCTACGAGCAGTACTTC.

The sample holds a few counts of this clonotype. The V call is TRBV3-1, the J call TRBJ1-6; tentatively, D is TRBD1 (6 bases). The germline V gene encodes CDR1 LGHDT and CDR2 YNNKEL (reference sequence). The ends were cut back, 5 bases at V and 7 bases at J, with 15 bases in the middle. The CDR3 is 15 amino acids. CDR3 amino acids: CASSNQQGFNSPLHF. As DNA, the CDR3 is TGTGCCAGCAGCAACCAACAGGGATTCAATTCACCCCTCCACTTT.